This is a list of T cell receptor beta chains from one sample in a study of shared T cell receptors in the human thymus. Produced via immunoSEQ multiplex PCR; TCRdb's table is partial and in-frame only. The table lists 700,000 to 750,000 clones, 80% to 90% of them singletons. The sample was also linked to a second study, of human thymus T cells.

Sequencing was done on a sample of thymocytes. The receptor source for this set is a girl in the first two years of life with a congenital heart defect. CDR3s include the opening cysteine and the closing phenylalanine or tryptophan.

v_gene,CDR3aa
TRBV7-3,CASSPSGTGGLETQYF
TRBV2,CASNSGASSYEQYF
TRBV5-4,CASSFGLKRSNEKLFF
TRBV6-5,CASRGVRNTIYF
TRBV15,CATSRDSEGGYGYTF
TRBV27,CATGGTEGDTQYF
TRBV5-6,CASSPFQGISGANVLTF
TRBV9,CASSARGQGNTIYF
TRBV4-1,CASSQDPDSGQGENTIYF
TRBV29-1,CSVVGDRHYEQYF
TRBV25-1,CASSGGRVSSYNSPLHF
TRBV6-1,CASRRGQGLGYTF
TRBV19,CAGPDREETQYF
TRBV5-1,CASSSPGNSIRKAKNIQYF
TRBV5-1,CASSFFVLEAIPIGYTF
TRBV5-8,CASSRLLAGGYNEQFF
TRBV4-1,CASSPDGTGKDEQFF
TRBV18,CASSPGTGGRTEAFF
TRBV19,CASTDWNTGELFF
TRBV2,CASSTLAPPEGAYGYTF
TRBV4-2,CASSQDPEADLGYEQYF
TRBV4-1,CASSHSTVLLQETQYF
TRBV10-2,CASSEGFDRGRDEQYF
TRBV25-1,CASSEYLIAGTHAYEQYF
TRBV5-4,CASSLTPMQETQYF
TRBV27,CASSLILHGRATDTQYF
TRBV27,CASSPLGDRSYEQYF
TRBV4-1,CASSQNPGQGYEKLFF
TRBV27,CASSYRVSGANVLTF
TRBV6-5,CASRRRTGGSEAFF
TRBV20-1,CSAQGAFF